This TCR beta chain was identified during a study of T cell repertoires in ileal Crohn's disease. Study-wide background: At surgery, approximately 33% of patients smoked, with median disease duration about 7.9 years. Findings and limits, study-wide: Compared with non-smokers, active smokers at surgery showed more clonal expansions.

Germline V gives CDR1 GTSNPN, CDR2 SVGIG (reference sequence). The CDR3 covers 14 residues. V lost 1 base and J lost 3, with 13 bases in between. Eligibility required adulthood, ileal or ileocolonic Crohn's disease and indicated ileocolonic resection. As for this clone: Its antigen is still unknown.

Per sample, approximately 540 nanograms of biopsy DNA were TCRB immunosequenced. Clones were sequenced by immunoSEQ multiplex PCR, and TCRdb holds only the in-frame ones, with some missing. In the table there are several thousand clones, 82% of which are singletons. Material: ileal tissue. The V call is TRBV30, the J call TRBJ2-7; D is undetermined. The sequence came from an adult with Crohn's disease. The CDR3 DNA reads as TGTGCCTGGAGTGGTCCCCTAGACGACTACGAGCAGTACTTC. Translated, it gives CAWSGPLDDYEQYF. Full variable domain (remainder filled in from reference TRBV30 and TRBJ2-7): SQTIHQWPATLVQPVGSPLSLECTVEGTSNPNLYWYRQAAGRGLQLLFYSVGIGQISSEVPQNLSASRPQDRQFILSSKKLLLSDSGFYLCAWSGPLDDYEQYFGPGTRLTVT.